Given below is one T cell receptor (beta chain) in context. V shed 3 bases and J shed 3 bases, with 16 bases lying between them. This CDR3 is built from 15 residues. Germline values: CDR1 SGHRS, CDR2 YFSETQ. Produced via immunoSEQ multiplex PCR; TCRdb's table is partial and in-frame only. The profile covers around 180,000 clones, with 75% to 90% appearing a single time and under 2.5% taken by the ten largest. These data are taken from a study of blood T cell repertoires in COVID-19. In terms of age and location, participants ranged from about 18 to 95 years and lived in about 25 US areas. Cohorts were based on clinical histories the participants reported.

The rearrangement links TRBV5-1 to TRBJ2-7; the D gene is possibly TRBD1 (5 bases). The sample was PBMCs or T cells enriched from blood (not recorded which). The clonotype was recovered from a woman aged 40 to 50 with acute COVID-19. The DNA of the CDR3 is TGCGCCAGCAGCTCTTCCCCGACAGCGAGCTACGAGCAGTACTTC. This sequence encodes CASSSSPTASYEQYF. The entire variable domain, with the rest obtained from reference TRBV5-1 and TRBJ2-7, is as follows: KAGVTQTPRYLIKTRGQQVTLSCSPISGHRSVSWYQQTPGQGLQFLFEYFSETQRNKGNFPGRFSGRQFSNSRSEMNVSTLELGDSALYLCASSSSPTASYEQYFGPGTRLTVT.